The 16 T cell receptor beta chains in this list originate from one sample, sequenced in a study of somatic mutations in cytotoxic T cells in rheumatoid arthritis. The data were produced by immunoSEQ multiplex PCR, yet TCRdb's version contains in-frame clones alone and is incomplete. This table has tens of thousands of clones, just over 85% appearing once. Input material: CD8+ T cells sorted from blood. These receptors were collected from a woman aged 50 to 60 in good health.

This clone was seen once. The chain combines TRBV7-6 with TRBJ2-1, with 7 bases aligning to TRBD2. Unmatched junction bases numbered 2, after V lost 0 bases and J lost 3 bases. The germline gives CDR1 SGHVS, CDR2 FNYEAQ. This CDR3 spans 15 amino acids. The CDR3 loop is CASSLAGGFYNEQFF. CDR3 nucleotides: TGTGCCAGCAGCTTAGCGGGGGGGTTCTACAATGAGCAGTTCTTC.

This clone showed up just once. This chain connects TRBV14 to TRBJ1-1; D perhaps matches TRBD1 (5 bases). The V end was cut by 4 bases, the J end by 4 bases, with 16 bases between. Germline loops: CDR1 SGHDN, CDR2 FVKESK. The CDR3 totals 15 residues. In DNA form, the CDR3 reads TGTGCCAGCAGCCTACAGGCGTTCGGCGGCACTGAAGCTTTCTTT. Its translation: CASSLQAFGGTEAFF.

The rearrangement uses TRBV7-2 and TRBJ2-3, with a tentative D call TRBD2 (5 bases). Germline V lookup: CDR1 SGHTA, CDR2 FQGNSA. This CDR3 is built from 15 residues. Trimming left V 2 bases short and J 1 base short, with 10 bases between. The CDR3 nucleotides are TGTGCCAGCAGCTTATTTGGGCGGGGCACAGATACGCAGTATTTT. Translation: CASSLFGRGTDTQYF.

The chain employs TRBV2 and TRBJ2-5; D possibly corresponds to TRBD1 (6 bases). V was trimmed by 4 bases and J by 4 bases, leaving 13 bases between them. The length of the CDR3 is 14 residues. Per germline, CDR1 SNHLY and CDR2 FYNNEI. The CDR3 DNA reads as TGTGCCAGCAGTGTGGGGGCGCGGGCAGAGACCCAGTACTTC. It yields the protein CASSVGARAETQYF. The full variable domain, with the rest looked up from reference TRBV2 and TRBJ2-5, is EPEVTQTPSHQVTQMGQEVILRCVPISNHLYFYWYRQILGQKVEFLVSFYNNEISEKSEIFDDQFSVERPDGSNFTLKIRSTKLEDSAMYFCASSVGARAETQYFGPGTRLLVL.

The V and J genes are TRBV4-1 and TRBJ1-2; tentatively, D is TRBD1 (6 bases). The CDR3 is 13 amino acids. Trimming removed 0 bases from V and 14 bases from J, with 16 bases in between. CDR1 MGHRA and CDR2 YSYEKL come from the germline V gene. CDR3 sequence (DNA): TGCGCCAGCAGCCAAGATGGGACAAGACCGGGAACCTTC. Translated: CASSQDGTRPGTF.

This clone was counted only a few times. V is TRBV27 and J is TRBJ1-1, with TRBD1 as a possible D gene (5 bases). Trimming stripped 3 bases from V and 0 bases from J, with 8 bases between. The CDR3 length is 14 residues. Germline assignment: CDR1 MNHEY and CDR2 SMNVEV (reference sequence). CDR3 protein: CASSFGGMNTEAFF. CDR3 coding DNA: TGTGCCAGCAGTTTCGGGGGGATGAACACTGAAGCTTTCTTT.

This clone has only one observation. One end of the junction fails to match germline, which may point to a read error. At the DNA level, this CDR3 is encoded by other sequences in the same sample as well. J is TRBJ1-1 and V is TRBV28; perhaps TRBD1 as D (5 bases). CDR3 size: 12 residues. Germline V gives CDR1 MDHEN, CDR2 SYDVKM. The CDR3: CASSLYGTEAFF. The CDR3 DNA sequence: TGTGCCAGCAGTTTATATGGGACTGAAGCTTTTTTT.

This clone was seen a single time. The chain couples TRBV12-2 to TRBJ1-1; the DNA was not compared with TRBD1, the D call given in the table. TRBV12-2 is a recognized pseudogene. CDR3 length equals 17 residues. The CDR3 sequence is CASRLGRAPDRGTEAFF. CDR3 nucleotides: TGTGCAAGTCGCTTAGGTCGAGCACCGGACAGGGGCACTGAAGCTTTCTTT.

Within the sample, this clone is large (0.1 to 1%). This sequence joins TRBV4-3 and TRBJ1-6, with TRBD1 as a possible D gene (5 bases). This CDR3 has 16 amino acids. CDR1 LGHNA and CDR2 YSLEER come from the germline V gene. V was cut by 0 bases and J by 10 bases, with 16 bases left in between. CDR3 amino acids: CASSQDQDIIGSPLHF. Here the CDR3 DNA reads TGCGCCAGCAGCCAAGATCAGGACATAATTGGATCACCCCTCCACTTT.

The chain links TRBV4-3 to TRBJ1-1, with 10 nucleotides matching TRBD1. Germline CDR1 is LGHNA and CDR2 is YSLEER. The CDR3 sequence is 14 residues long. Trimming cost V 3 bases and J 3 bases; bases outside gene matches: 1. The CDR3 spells CASSQGQGYTEAFF. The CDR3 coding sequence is TGCGCCAGCAGCCAGGGACAGGGGTACACTGAAGCTTTCTTT.

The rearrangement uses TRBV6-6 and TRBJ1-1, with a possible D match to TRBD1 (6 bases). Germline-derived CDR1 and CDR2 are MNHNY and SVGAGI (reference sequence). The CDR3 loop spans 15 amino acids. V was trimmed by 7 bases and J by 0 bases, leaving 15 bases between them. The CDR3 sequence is CASTSGRTVNTEAFF. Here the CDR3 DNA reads TGTGCCAGCACCTCCGGAAGGACAGTGAACACTGAAGCTTTCTTT.

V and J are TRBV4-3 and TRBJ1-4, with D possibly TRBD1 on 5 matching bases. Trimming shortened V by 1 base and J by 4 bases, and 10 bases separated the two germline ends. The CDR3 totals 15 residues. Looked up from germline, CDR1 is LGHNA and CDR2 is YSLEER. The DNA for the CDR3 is TGCGCCAGCAGCCAAGGCAGGGCGATTAATGAAAAACTGTTTTTT. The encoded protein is CASSQGRAINEKLFF.

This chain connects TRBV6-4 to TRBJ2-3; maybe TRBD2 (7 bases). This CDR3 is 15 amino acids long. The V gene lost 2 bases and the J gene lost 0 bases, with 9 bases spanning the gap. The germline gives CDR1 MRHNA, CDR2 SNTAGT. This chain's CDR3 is CASSDGGASTDTQYF. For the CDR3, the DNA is TGTGCCAGCAGTGACGGGGGGGCTAGCACAGATACGCAGTATTTT.

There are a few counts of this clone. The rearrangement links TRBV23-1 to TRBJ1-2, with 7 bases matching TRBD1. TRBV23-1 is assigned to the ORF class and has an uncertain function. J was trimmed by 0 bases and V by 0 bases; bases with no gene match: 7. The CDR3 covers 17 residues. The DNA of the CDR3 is TGCGCCAGCAGTCAATCGGAGAGGGGGCCGGCTAACTATGGCTACACCTTC. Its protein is CASSQSERGPANYGYTF.

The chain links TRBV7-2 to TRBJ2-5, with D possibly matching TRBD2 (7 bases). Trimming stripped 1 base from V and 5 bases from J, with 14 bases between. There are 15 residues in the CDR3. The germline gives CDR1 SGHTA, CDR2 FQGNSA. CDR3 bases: TGTGCCAGCAGCTTAGGTCCGGGGGGCTTGGAGACCCAGTACTTC. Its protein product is CASSLGPGGLETQYF.

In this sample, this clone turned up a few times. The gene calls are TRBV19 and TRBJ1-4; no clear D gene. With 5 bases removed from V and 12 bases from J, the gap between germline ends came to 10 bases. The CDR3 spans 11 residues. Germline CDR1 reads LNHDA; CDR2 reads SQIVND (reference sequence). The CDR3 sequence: CASSSPSELFF. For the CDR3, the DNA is TGTGCCAGTAGTTCGCCGTCCGAACTGTTTTTT. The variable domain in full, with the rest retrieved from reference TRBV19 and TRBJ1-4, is DGGITQSPKYLFRKEGQNVTLSCEQNLNHDAMYWYRQDPGQGLRLIYYSQIVNDFQKGDIAEGYSVSREKKESFPLTVTSAQKNPTAFYLCASSSPSELFFGSGTQLSVL.